These 31 T cell receptor beta chains were sequenced from one sample in a study of blood T cell repertoires in COVID-19. Produced via immunoSEQ multiplex PCR; TCRdb's table is partial and in-frame only. The sample includes 260,000 or so clones, 81% of them seen just once. The sequencing sample was made of peripheral blood. The receptors were sampled from a woman aged 80 or over with COVID-19, enrolled during active disease.

The V and J genes are TRBV6-5 and TRBJ2-7; tentative D call: TRBD1 (5 bases). Germline assignment: CDR1 MNHEY and CDR2 SVGAGI. The CDR3 sequence is 14 residues long. Trimming took off 6 bases at V and 4 bases at J, with 16 bases between the two ends. Written as DNA, the CDR3 is TGTGCCAGCAGCCGTCCGGACACCGGGTACGAGCAGTACTTC. Amino acid sequence: CASSRPDTGYEQYF.

CDR3 in amino acids: CASSKTGNTGELFF. The DNA for the CDR3 is TGTGCCAGCAGCAAGACAGGGAACACCGGGGAGCTGTTTTTT. The V gene is TRBV7-3, the J gene TRBJ2-2; maybe TRBD1 (6 bases). This CDR3 spans 14 amino acids. Trimming removed 5 bases at V and 1 base at J, with 8 bases between. Germline V CDR1 and CDR2: SGHTA, FQGTGA.

The chain uses TRBV6-5 and TRBJ1-2; TRBD1 agrees at 9 bases. V shed 3 bases, J shed 8 bases, and the junction held 7 bases outside the gene matches. Per germline, CDR1 MNHEY and CDR2 SVGAGI. CDR3 length equals 14 residues. Here the CDR3 reads CASSYTGGPTGYTF. DNA for the CDR3: TGTGCCAGCAGTTATACAGGGGGCCCGACCGGCTACACCTTC.

The rearrangement uses TRBV7-2 and TRBJ2-1; D possibly corresponds to TRBD2 (5 bases). V dropped 7 bases and J dropped 4 bases, with 14 bases sitting between them. CDR1 and CDR2 from the germline V gene are SGHTA and FQGNSA. This CDR3 is built from 14 residues. As DNA, the CDR3 is TGTGCCAGCAAACCGGACTGGGCATACAATGAGCAGTTCTTC. Encoded protein: CASKPDWAYNEQFF.

A single count supports this clone. The V and J genes are TRBV4-1 and TRBJ2-7; 10 nucleotides align to TRBD1. Germline CDR1 reads MGHRA; CDR2 reads YSYEKL. Germline trimming cut 4 bases from V and 1 base from J; bases unmatched to any gene: 4. The CDR3 spans 15 residues. The CDR3 DNA sequence: TGCGCCAGCAGCCCCGGACAGGGGGAATCCTACGAGCAGTACTTC. Translation gives CASSPGQGESYEQYF.

The V call is TRBV7-2, the J call TRBJ2-5, with D unclear. Germline V gene data show CDR1 as SGHTA and CDR2 as FQGNSA. The CDR3 spans 12 residues. Between the trimmed V and J ends, which lost 0 bases and 5 bases, there was a span of 4 bases. CDR3 nucleotide sequence: TGTGCCAGCAGCTTAGCTTCGGAGACCCAGTACTTC. This codes for CASSLASETQYF.

V gene TRBV27 combines with J gene TRBJ2-3, with D possibly TRBD2 on 5 matching bases. The CDR3 runs to 15 residues. Trimming took 7 bases from V and 1 from J, leaving 15 bases between them. CDR1 is MNHEY and CDR2 is SMNVEV in the germline V gene (reference sequence). The CDR3 sequence is CASTPLDGGTDTQYF. Written as DNA, the CDR3 is TGTGCCAGCACTCCGTTGGACGGGGGCACAGATACGCAGTATTTT.

In its sample, this clone was seen a few times. V is TRBV27 and J is TRBJ1-5, with 11 bases fitting TRBD1. J was trimmed by 4 bases and V by 8 bases; bases with no gene match: 10. In germline, CDR1 is MNHEY, CDR2 SMNVEV (reference sequence). This CDR3 has 16 residues. The CDR3 here is CASRPPGTGGNQPQHF. The CDR3, as DNA: TGTGCCAGCCGTCCTCCCGGGACAGGGGGAAATCAGCCCCAGCATTTT.

V and J are TRBV11-3 and TRBJ1-1; 8 positions agree with TRBD1. Germline CDR1 and CDR2: SGHNT and YENEEA. V shed 5 bases and J 4 bases; nucleotides not matched to a gene: 9. The CDR3 sequence is 15 residues long. The CDR3 sequence: CASSARQGRTTEAFF. CDR3 DNA: TGTGCCAGCAGCGCCCGACAGGGGAGGACCACTGAAGCTTTCTTT.

The DNA of the CDR3 is TGTGCCAGCTGTGGAGCGGAGGCGGGATATGAAAAACTGTTTTTT. This translates into CASCGAEAGYEKLFF. The V call is TRBV18, the J call TRBJ1-4; D is uncertain. This CDR3 comprises 15 residues. CDR1 is KGHSH and CDR2 is LQKENI in the germline V gene. V lost 7 bases and J lost 6, with 18 bases in between.

Details on this clone: One end of the junction does not line up with germline, which may come from a read error. This rearrangement joins TRBV6-5 to TRBJ1-2; 12 nucleotides align to TRBD1. The CDR3 has 13 residues. In germline, CDR1 is MNHEY, CDR2 SVGAGI. The DNA of the CDR3 is TGTGCCAGCAGCACCGGGACAGGGGGCTTGGTGGGCTTC. It encodes CASSTGTGGLVGF.

The chain carries TRBV7-9 and TRBJ2-6; D perhaps matches TRBD1 (6 bases). The CDR3 consists of 19 residues. Germline CDR1 reads SEHNR; CDR2 reads FQNEAQ (reference sequence). Trimming cost V 5 bases and J 2 bases, with 22 bases left between them. The CDR3 protein is CASSLFTGSRATGANVLTF. CDR3 nucleotide sequence: TGTGCCAGCAGCCTTTTTACAGGGTCACGGGCTACTGGGGCCAACGTCCTGACTTTC.

This rearrangement joins TRBV7-9 to TRBJ1-2, with 11 bases fitting TRBD1. Germline CDR1 SEHNR, CDR2 FQNEAQ (reference sequence). The ends lost 5 bases at V and 5 bases at J; junction bases unmatched: 10. CDR3 length: 16 amino acids. In DNA, the CDR3 is TGTGCCAGCAGCCGGACAGGGGGCGAAACTTTATATGGCTACACCTTC. Amino acids: CASSRTGGETLYGYTF.

The chain employs TRBV19 and TRBJ1-2, with unresolved D. V lost 5 bases and J 0 bases, leaving 7 bases between the germline ends. Germline-derived CDR1 and CDR2 are LNHDA and SQIVND (reference sequence). This CDR3 comprises 13 residues. The CDR3 sequence is CASSLRANYGYTF. The CDR3, as DNA: TGTGCCAGTAGTCTCCGAGCTAACTATGGCTACACCTTC. The complete variable domain, with remaining parts taken from reference TRBV19 and TRBJ1-2, reads DGGITQSPKYLFRKEGQNVTLSCEQNLNHDAMYWYRQDPGQGLRLIYYSQIVNDFQKGDIAEGYSVSREKKESFPLTVTSAQKNPTAFYLCASSLRANYGYTFGSGTRLTVV.

A word on this clone: This specimen includes other DNA sequences encoding the same CDR3. The V gene is TRBV7-3, the J gene TRBJ2-3; the match to TRBD2 covers 12 bases. The CDR3 consists of 14 residues. The junction had 1 base not matched to a gene; V was cut back by 5 bases and J by 4 bases. CDR1 is SGHTA and CDR2 is FQGTGA in the germline V gene. The CDR3 DNA follows: TGTGCCAGCAGCCTAGCGGGGGGGGCAGATACGCAGTATTTT. Residues: CASSLAGGADTQYF.

V gene TRBV30 combines with J gene TRBJ2-7; 7 bases agree with TRBD1. After removal of 0 bases from V and 3 bases from J, the junction contained 11 bases not matched to a gene. Per germline, CDR1 GTSNPN and CDR2 SVGIG (reference sequence). This CDR3 is 16 amino acids long. CDR3 nucleotides: TGTGCCTGGAGTGTACGGTGGGCAGGGGGTTACTACGAGCAGTACTTC. Translated, it gives CAWSVRWAGGYYEQYF.

This clone occurred once. The CDR3 DNA reads as TGTGCCAGCAGCTCGCTAGCGGGTTCCTACAATGAGCAGTTCTTC. Protein: CASSSLAGSYNEQFF. V usage is TRBV7-3 and J usage is TRBJ2-1; 8 positions agree with TRBD2. The V and J ends lost 4 bases and 1 base, in that order; junction bases with no gene match: 3. Germline V gene lookup returns CDR1 SGHTA and CDR2 FQGTGA. There are 15 residues in the CDR3.

The genes are TRBV7-2 and TRBJ1-3, with D uncertain. The CDR3 has 14 residues. Trimming shortened V by 1 base and J by 2 bases, and 6 bases separated the two germline ends. Per germline, CDR1 SGHTA and CDR2 FQGNSA. The CDR3 loop is CASSLVGAGNTIYF. CDR3 coding DNA: TGTGCCAGCAGCTTAGTGGGAGCTGGAAACACCATATATTTT. Full variable domain (missing parts from reference TRBV7-2 and TRBJ1-3): GAGVSQSPSNKVTEKGKDVELRCDPISGHTALYWYRQSLGQGLEFLIYFQGNSAPDKSGLPSDRFSAERTGGSVSTLTIQRTQQEDSAVYLCASSLVGAGNTIYFGEGSWLTVV.

This rearrangement joins TRBV5-1 to TRBJ1-2; weak D call: TRBD1 (5 bases). Germline V gives CDR1 SGHRS, CDR2 YFSETQ. CDR3 length: 14 residues. V lost 0 bases and J lost 4, with 10 bases in between. The CDR3 DNA sequence: TGCGCCAGCAGCTTGGGGCAGGGCCTCTATGGCTACACCTTC. As protein: CASSLGQGLYGYTF.

The table lists this clone with a count of one. The rearrangement links TRBV7-9 to TRBJ2-7; 9 nucleotides agree with TRBD1. V lost 5 bases and J lost 6; bases outside the gene matches: 11. The CDR3 spans 15 residues. The germline V gene encodes CDR1 SEHNR and CDR2 FQNEAQ (reference sequence). CDR3 in amino acids: CASSKRLGQGGEQYF. CDR3 in DNA: TGTGCCAGCAGCAAAAGGCTGGGACAGGGCGGCGAGCAGTACTTC.

This clone has a handful of counts. This chain connects TRBV12-3 or TRBV12-4 to TRBJ1-1, with D unresolved. The CDR3 is made up of 13 amino acids. Trimming took 3 bases from V and 0 from J, leaving 5 bases between them. As DNA, the CDR3 is TGTGCCAGCAGTTTGAGAGTGAACACTGAAGCTTTCTTT. It is translated as CASSLRVNTEAFF.

The chain joins TRBV27 to TRBJ1-4, with 9 positions matching TRBD1. Germline V CDR1 and CDR2: MNHEY, SMNVEV (reference sequence). The CDR3 loop spans 17 amino acids. The J segment lost 7 bases and the V segment lost 5 bases, leaving 14 bases of the junction unmatched. The CDR3 spells CASSPRTGVRLSEKLFF. The CDR3 region has the DNA TGTGCCAGCAGTCCCCGGACAGGGGTACGTCTGAGTGAAAAACTGTTTTTT.

CDR3 bases: TGTGCCAGCAGCTTAAGGGGACAGGGGGTCTATGGCTACACCTTC. This sequence encodes CASSLRGQGVYGYTF. The chain joins TRBV5-4 to TRBJ1-2; 11 bases align to TRBD1. Losses at the gene ends were 2 bases for V and 4 bases for J; bases not matched to a gene: 4. The CDR3 has 15 amino acids. Looked up from germline, CDR1 is SGHNT and CDR2 is YYREEE (reference sequence).

Details on this clone: Other DNA sequences in this specimen translate into the identical CDR3. The chain links TRBV5-1 to TRBJ1-5; D perhaps matches TRBD1 (5 bases). Germline V gives CDR1 SGHRS, CDR2 YFSETQ. The CDR3 consists of 15 residues. V was clipped by 0 bases and J by 3 bases, with 10 bases between them. The CDR3 reads CASSLGQGSNQPQHF. The CDR3 DNA reads as TGCGCCAGCAGCTTGGGGCAGGGTTCCAATCAGCCCCAGCATTTT.

This clone was seen only a few times. This chain uses TRBV6-5 with TRBJ2-7, with 8 bases fitting TRBD2. The ends lost 6 bases at V and 1 base at J; junction bases unmatched: 8. This CDR3 comprises 15 residues. Per germline, CDR1 MNHEY and CDR2 SVGAGI. The CDR3 region has the DNA TGTGCCAGCAGATCTTCGGGACTAGGTTCCTACGAGCAGTACTTC. It translates to CASRSSGLGSYEQYF.

The genes are TRBV19 and TRBJ2-2, with a tentative D call TRBD1 (6 bases). There are 14 residues in the CDR3. V was cut by 6 bases and J by 3 bases, with 11 bases left in between. Looked up from germline, CDR1 is LNHDA and CDR2 is SQIVND (reference sequence). DNA for the CDR3: TGTGCCAGTAGAGGCAGGGGTCACACCGGGGAGCTGTTTTTT. This codes for CASRGRGHTGELFF.

This chain uses TRBV2 with TRBJ1-1; no firm D call. The CDR3 contains 14 residues. From germline, CDR1 is SNHLY and CDR2 FYNNEI. Trimming pared 5 bases from V and 2 bases from J, leaving 12 bases between. The DNA of the CDR3 is TGTGCCAGCAGTTTTCGGGGAGGCAACACTGAAGCTTTCTTT. This codes for CASSFRGGNTEAFF.

The sample holds one count of this clone. The chain links TRBV5-6 to TRBJ1-1; D call uncertain. The V gene lost 4 bases and the J gene lost 0 bases, with 10 bases spanning the gap. Germline CDR1 reads SGHDT; CDR2 reads YYEEEE. The CDR3 contains 14 residues. Here the CDR3 reads CASSPFYMNTEAFF. The CDR3 region has the DNA TGTGCCAGCAGCCCGTTCTATATGAACACTGAAGCTTTCTTT.

The chain couples TRBV6-5 to TRBJ1-5; 7 nucleotides agree with TRBD1. The germline CDR1 and CDR2 sequences are MNHEY and SVGAGI. Trimming removed 4 bases from V and 3 bases from J; junction bases left unmatched: 3. The CDR3 is 14 amino acids. CDR3 nucleotide sequence: TGTGCCAGCAGTTCAGGGGGGCTCAATCAGCCCCAGCATTTT. Its protein product is CASSSGGLNQPQHF.

This rearrangement joins TRBV18 to TRBJ2-7; TRBD1 matches 7 bases. Germline loops: CDR1 KGHSH, CDR2 LQKENI. V was clipped by 4 bases and J by 2 bases; unmatched bases: 5. This CDR3 comprises 14 residues. For the CDR3, the DNA is TGTGCCAGCTCACAGGGGGCGAGCGCCTACGAGCAGTACTTC. Translated, it gives CASSQGASAYEQYF.

This clone has a handful of counts. The V and J genes are TRBV3-1 (or the pseudogene TRBV3-2) and TRBJ1-1; D may be TRBD1 (6 bases). Between the trimmed V and J ends, which lost 4 bases and 1 base, there was a span of 10 bases. Germline V gene lookup returns CDR1 LGHDT and CDR2 YNNKEL (reference sequence). The CDR3 contains 14 residues. CDR3 region: CASSPWTENTEAFF. The CDR3 coding sequence is TGTGCCAGCAGCCCTTGGACAGAGAACACTGAAGCTTTCTTT.